What follows are 20 T cell receptor beta chains derived from one specimen sequenced in a study of blood T cell repertoires in COVID-19. Using immunoSEQ multiplex PCR, the repertoire was profiled, and TCRdb retains in-frame clones only, with some absent. The table shows some 240,000 clones, with approximately 78% occurring only once. The sequenced material came from peripheral blood. The source is a woman between 70 and 85 years old with COVID-19, enrolled during active disease.

V usage is TRBV4-2 and J usage is TRBJ1-6; D perhaps matches TRBD1 (5 bases). Per germline, CDR1 LGHNA and CDR2 YNFKEQ. Trimming took 3 bases from V and 10 from J, leaving 22 bases between them. This CDR3 has 17 residues. The CDR3 protein is CASSQHQSTEAYSPLHF. CDR3 coding DNA: TGTGCCAGCAGCCAGCACCAATCGACAGAGGCCTACTCACCCCTCCACTTT.

This chain connects TRBV19 to TRBJ2-1, with 8 bases that match TRBD2. Losses at the gene ends were 10 bases for V and 1 base for J; bases not matched to a gene: 6. Germline CDR1 reads LNHDA; CDR2 reads SQIVND (reference sequence). The CDR3 extends over 14 amino acids. The CDR3 region is CATMGGRSYNEQFF. In DNA form, the CDR3 reads TGTGCCACCATGGGCGGGAGGTCCTACAATGAGCAGTTCTTC.

The chain is built from TRBV7-9 and TRBJ1-6; 9 bases map to TRBD1. Germline CDR1 reads SEHNR; CDR2 reads FQNEAQ (reference sequence). CDR3 length: 15 amino acids. V was clipped by 5 bases and J by 4 bases; unmatched bases: 3. The CDR3 bases are TGTGCCAGCAGCCCAGGGACAGGGTATAATTCACCCCTCCACTTT. Its translation is CASSPGTGYNSPLHF.

V and J are TRBV18 and TRBJ2-5, with 8 bases aligning to TRBD1. CDR3 size: 14 residues. The V gene's germline CDR1 is KGHSH and CDR2 LQKENI. The V and J ends lost 3 bases and 5 bases, in that order; junction bases with no gene match: 5. CDR3 sequence reads: CASSPLDRAETQYF. CDR3 in DNA: TGTGCCAGCTCACCCTTGGACAGGGCCGAGACCCAGTACTTC.

V gene TRBV2 combines with J gene TRBJ2-3; 10 positions agree with TRBD2. CDR1 is SNHLY, CDR2 FYNNEI, per germline. This CDR3 has 14 residues. The V and J ends lost 7 bases and 8 bases, in that order; junction bases with no gene match: 9. The CDR3 DNA sequence: TGTGCCAGCAACCCTAGCGGGAGTGCTGGTACGCAGTATTTT. Its protein is CASNPSGSAGTQYF.

This chain connects TRBV9 to TRBJ2-7, with 7 bases that match TRBD1. Germline CDR1 SGDLS, CDR2 YYNGEE. The CDR3 runs 14 residues. The V and J ends lost 6 bases and 3 bases, in that order; junction bases with no gene match: 9. The CDR3: CASNPAGDSYEQYF. The CDR3 DNA sequence: TGTGCCAGCAACCCTGCTGGGGACAGCTACGAGCAGTACTTC.

The V call is TRBV11-2, the J call TRBJ2-1; D is possibly TRBD2 (5 bases). Germline lookup yields CDR1 SGHAT and CDR2 FQNNGV. The V and J ends lost 1 base and 3 bases respectively, with 10 bases between them. The CDR3 loop spans 15 amino acids. The CDR3 spells CASSLVLARYNEQFF. DNA of the CDR3: TGTGCCAGCAGCTTAGTCCTAGCCCGCTACAATGAGCAGTTCTTC.

The table lists this clone with a count of one. The chain employs TRBV28 and TRBJ1-5; D remains ambiguous. Looked up from germline, CDR1 is MDHEN and CDR2 is SYDVKM. The CDR3 has 13 amino acids. V was pared by 7 bases and J by 2 bases, with 9 bases between. The CDR3 nucleotides read TGTGCCAGCATCCCAGGTCGCAATCAGCCCCAGCATTTT. Its protein product is CASIPGRNQPQHF.

Here the CDR3 DNA reads TGTGCCAGCTCCGGAACAGGGTCGTGGGAGACCCAGTACTTC. Translation gives CASSGTGSWETQYF. This chain joins TRBV28 and TRBJ2-5; the D gene is possibly TRBD1 (6 bases). Germline V lookup: CDR1 MDHEN, CDR2 SYDVKM. With 8 bases removed from V and 5 bases from J, the gap between germline ends came to 18 bases. The CDR3 runs to 14 residues.

The chain couples TRBV6-5 to TRBJ1-6; D unclear. The CDR3 runs 14 residues. CDR1 is MNHEY and CDR2 is SVGAGI in the germline V gene. With 0 bases removed from V and 8 bases from J, the gap between germline ends came to 8 bases. CDR3 loop: CASSYSRGHSPLHF. As DNA, the CDR3 is TGTGCCAGCAGTTACTCTCGAGGTCATTCACCCCTCCACTTT.

V and J are TRBV7-2 and TRBJ2-5, with 7 bases lining up with TRBD2. Germline V CDR1 and CDR2: SGHTA, FQGNSA. Trimming cost V 5 bases and J 1 base; bases outside gene matches: 13. The CDR3 totals 17 residues. Written as DNA, the CDR3 is TGTGCCAGCAGCCTAGGCAGGCCGGGAGGCCCCCAAGAGACCCAGTACTTC. Protein sequence: CASSLGRPGGPQETQYF.

DNA for the CDR3: TGCGCCAGCACCCTACTAGCGAAAGTGGAGAATGAGCAGTTCTTC. Translation gives CASTLLAKVENEQFF. The chain couples TRBV10-1 to TRBJ2-1, with 7 bases identical to TRBD2. Unmatched junction bases numbered 13, after V lost 7 bases and J lost 7 bases. The length of the CDR3 is 15 residues. Germline values: CDR1 WNHNN, CDR2 SYGVQD (reference sequence).

This chain uses TRBV19 with TRBJ1-3, with D hard to call. Trimming shortened V by 7 bases and J by 3 bases, and 10 bases separated the two germline ends. Germline values: CDR1 LNHDA, CDR2 SQIVND (reference sequence). This CDR3 has 13 amino acids. CDR3 bases: TGTGCCAGTATTACGGACTTTGGAAACACCATATATTTT. It codes for CASITDFGNTIYF.

This clone was observed a few times. The rearrangement links TRBV6-1 to TRBJ1-5; no firm D call. Looked up from germline, CDR1 is MNHNS and CDR2 is SASEGT. Between the trimmed V and J ends, which lost 3 bases and 2 bases, there was a span of 11 bases. The CDR3 spans 15 residues. The CDR3 DNA reads as TGTGCCAGCAGTGAGGGCGTCGGTGGCAATCAGCCCCAGCATTTT. Amino acid sequence: CASSEGVGGNQPQHF.

This clone was observed a handful of times. The rearrangement links TRBV4-1 to TRBJ2-3; perhaps TRBD2 as D (6 bases). Looked up from germline, CDR1 is MGHRA and CDR2 is YSYEKL. The CDR3 runs to 18 residues. The V and J ends lost 5 bases and 5 bases respectively, with 26 bases between them. CDR3 sequence: CASSFTWSRERIQDTQYF. The CDR3 bases are TGCGCCAGCAGCTTTACTTGGTCGCGGGAACGTATTCAAGATACGCAGTATTTT.

CDR3 nucleotide sequence: TGCGCCAGCAGTTCGCAAGCGGGAGGAGGGAATGAGCAGTTCTTC. This sequence encodes CASSSQAGGGNEQFF. The V call is TRBV5-1, the J call TRBJ2-1; 9 bases line up with TRBD2. This CDR3 is 15 amino acids long. V was pared by 5 bases and J by 7 bases, with 10 bases of the junction left unmatched. The germline V gene encodes CDR1 SGHRS and CDR2 YFSETQ.

The chain employs TRBV7-2 and TRBJ2-7; no firm D call. The length of the CDR3 is 13 residues. Germline CDR1 is SGHTA and CDR2 is FQGNSA. The V gene lost 0 bases and the J gene lost 4 bases, with 7 bases spanning the gap. For the CDR3, the DNA is TGTGCCAGCAGCTTAGCTCGAACTTACGAGCAGTACTTC. This encodes CASSLARTYEQYF.

This clone was seen more than once but under ten times. V gene TRBV27 combines with J gene TRBJ1-1, with D hard to call. CDR1 MNHEY and CDR2 SMNVEV come from the germline V gene (reference sequence). The V end was cut by 3 bases, the J end by 0 bases, with 5 bases between. The CDR3 is made up of 13 amino acids. This CDR3 reads CASSFLVNTEAFF. As DNA, the CDR3 is TGTGCCAGCAGTTTCCTAGTGAACACTGAAGCTTTCTTT.

The chain employs TRBV28 and TRBJ2-1; 9 bases are shared with TRBD2. Losses at the gene ends were 5 bases for V and 8 bases for J; bases not matched to a gene: 10. The CDR3 contains 15 residues. CDR1 is MDHEN, CDR2 SYDVKM, per germline. CDR3: CASSDLAGARDEQFF. CDR3 nucleotides: TGTGCCAGCAGTGATTTAGCGGGAGCTCGAGATGAGCAGTTCTTC.

J is TRBJ2-1 and V is TRBV3-1 (or the pseudogene TRBV3-2); D may be TRBD1 (5 bases). CDR3 length: 15 residues. CDR1 is LGHDT and CDR2 is YNNKEL in the germline V gene (reference sequence). V gave up 1 base and J gave up 6 bases, with 13 bases separating them. The CDR3 is CASSQAGYRTNEQFF. The CDR3 nucleotides are TGTGCCAGCAGCCAAGCAGGGTATAGAACCAATGAGCAGTTCTTC.